This passage covers 21 T cell receptor beta chains from one sample sequenced in a study of blood T cells in healthy people across ages. Combining a sample-barcoded 5' primer with a J-beta primer mix, a second PCR ran for roughly 7 to 12 cycles. TCRdb ran MiXCR on the 5' RACE reads and lists one entry per CDR3 protein. In the table there are hundreds of thousands of distinct CDR3 sequences, more than 20% of which are singletons. The same data also contributed to another study, on T cells of mothers and their children.

The material sequenced was blood. These receptors were obtained from a boy under 18 in good health.

V is TRBV12-3 or TRBV12-4 and J is TRBJ2-5, with TRBD2 matching 10 bases. V lost 5 bases to trimming and J lost 2 bases; unmatched junction nucleotides: 5. The CDR3 has 15 amino acids. CDR3 loop: CASSLERGGQETQYF. DNA for the CDR3: TGTGCCAGCAGTCTCGAGCGGGGGGGTCAAGAGACCCAGTACTTC.

This clonotype was seen a few times. The V call is TRBV3-1, the J call TRBJ2-7; tentatively, D is TRBD2 (6 bases). The CDR3 length is 17 residues. V was trimmed by 1 base and J by 3 bases, leaving 19 bases between them. From germline, CDR1 is LGHDT and CDR2 YNNKEL (reference sequence). The CDR3 bases are TGTGCCAGCAGCCAAGTTGGGGGAGCGGGTCGGGGCTACGAGCAGTACTTC. It yields the protein CASSQVGGAGRGYEQYF.

This clonotype has a handful of counts. The chain carries TRBV6-1 and TRBJ2-5, with D tentatively TRBD1 (6 bases). The DNA matches TRBJ2-7 better at its end, which makes the J call doubtful. This CDR3 region has 15 residues. The germline V gene has CDR1 MNHNS and CDR2 SASEGT. The CDR3 protein is CASKDRTELSYEQYF. The CDR3 DNA follows: TGTGCCAGCAAAGATCGGACAGAACTATCCTACGAGCAGTACTTC.

Only a few counts were recorded for this clonotype. The chain recombines TRBV7-8 with TRBJ2-7; D remains unclear. CDR1 and CDR2 (germline): SGHVS, FQNEAQ. V was trimmed by 2 bases and J by 0 bases, leaving 11 bases between them. This CDR3 spans 15 amino acids. The chain's CDR3 is CASSLTRNPSYEQYF. The CDR3 DNA follows: TGTGCCAGCAGCTTAACTCGGAACCCCTCCTACGAGCAGTACTTC.

The sample holds one count of this clonotype. This rearrangement joins TRBV20-1 to TRBJ1-6; possibly TRBD1 for D (6 bases). The length of the CDR3 is 11 residues. Germline V CDR1 and CDR2: DFQATT, SNEGSKA (reference sequence). V lost 0 bases and J 19 bases, leaving 13 bases between the germline ends. CDR3 in amino acids: CSARDTRGWHF. In DNA form, the CDR3 reads TGCAGTGCTAGAGATACCAGGGGATGGCACTTT.

In this sample, this clonotype turned up a few times. This sequence joins TRBV4-1 and TRBJ2-7, with 8 bases aligning to TRBD2. The CDR3 is made up of 16 amino acids. Germline assignment: CDR1 MGHRA and CDR2 YSYEKL. With 1 base clipped from V and 3 bases from J, the junction kept 8 bases outside the gene matches. This CDR3 reads CASSQVGVSGVYEQYF. For the CDR3, the DNA is TGCGCCAGCAGCCAAGTTGGGGTTAGCGGGGTCTACGAGCAGTACTTC.

The chain joins TRBV4-2 to TRBJ2-1, with a weak D call TRBD2 (6 bases). The CDR3 contains 16 residues. The germline V and J ends were trimmed by 0 bases and 0 bases, with 9 bases remaining between them. Germline lookup yields CDR1 LGHNA and CDR2 YNFKEQ. The CDR3 sequence: CASSQEGGSSYNEQFF. CDR3 DNA sequence: TGTGCCAGCAGCCAAGAAGGAGGGAGCTCCTACAATGAGCAGTTCTTC.

This clonotype was found a few times. The chain combines TRBV11-2 with TRBJ1-6, with 7 bases aligning to TRBD1. CDR3 length equals 14 residues. Trimming at V came to 8 bases and at J to 6 bases, leaving 7 bases not matched to a gene. The V gene's germline CDR1 is SGHAT and CDR2 FQNNGV. This chain's CDR3 is CASGTGTVNSPLHF. CDR3 in DNA: TGTGCCAGCGGCACCGGGACAGTTAATTCACCCCTCCACTTT.

This chain uses TRBV28 with TRBJ2-1, with D unresolved. The CDR3 has 14 amino acids. Germline CDR1 MDHEN, CDR2 SYDVKM. Trimming took 0 bases from V and 5 from J, leaving 8 bases between them. CDR3 nucleotide sequence: TGTGCCAGCAGTTTATGGCAGATGGACAATGAGCAGTTCTTC. Its protein is CASSLWQMDNEQFF. Complete variable domain (other parts from reference TRBV28 and TRBJ2-1): DVKVTQSSRYLVKRTGEKVFLECVQDMDHENMFWYRQDPGLGLRLIYFSYDVKMKEKGDIPEGYSVSREKKERFSLILESASTNQTSMYLCASSLWQMDNEQFFGPGTRLTVL.

In its sample, this clonotype was seen a few times. CDR3 sequence (DNA): TGCAGTGCTAGAGCTCTGACTAGCCAAGAGACCCAGTACTTC. It specifies CSARALTSQETQYF. The chain couples TRBV20-1 to TRBJ2-5; a possible D gene is TRBD2 (6 bases). Germline-derived CDR1 and CDR2 are DFQATT and SNEGSKA (reference sequence). The CDR3 has 14 amino acids. V was pared by 1 base and J by 1 base, with 10 bases between.

The chain carries TRBV27 and TRBJ2-5; tentatively, D is TRBD2 (5 bases). V was cut by 8 bases and J by 0 bases, with 16 bases left in between. This CDR3 comprises 15 residues. The germline V gene has CDR1 MNHEY and CDR2 SMNVEV (reference sequence). DNA for the CDR3: TGTGCCAGCTCGACGGCGGCGGGCGACCAAGAGACCCAGTACTTC. Translation: CASSTAAGDQETQYF.

This clonotype occurred a few times. The chain links TRBV10-3 to TRBJ2-7; TRBD2 agrees at 8 bases. The length of the CDR3 is 12 residues. Germline CDR1 ENHRY, CDR2 SYGVKD. The J segment lost 6 bases and the V segment lost 5 bases, leaving 3 bases of the junction unmatched. The CDR3 nucleotides read TGTGCCATCAGTACAACTAGCGGCGAGCAGTACTTC. It codes for CAISTTSGEQYF.

Remarks on this clonotype: At one of its ends the junction is not consistent with the germline gene, which may arise from a read error. This chain joins TRBV11-2 and TRBJ2-4; D tentatively reads TRBD1 or TRBD2 (6 bases each). The CDR3 has 15 amino acids. From germline, CDR1 is SGHAT and CDR2 FQNNGV. CDR3 loop: CASSLVRGAKNIQYF. CDR3 bases: TGTGCCAGCAGCCTAGTTAGGGGGGCCAAGAACATTCAGTACTTC.

The CDR3 region is CASSVEATSWGETQYF. The CDR3 bases are TGTGCCAGCAGCGTAGAGGCGACTAGCTGGGGAGAGACCCAGTACTTC. The rearrangement uses TRBV9 and TRBJ2-5; 7 positions match TRBD2. This CDR3 is built from 16 residues. CDR1 is SGDLS, CDR2 YYNGEE, per germline. V lost 0 bases and J lost 4; bases outside the gene matches: 9.

The chain couples TRBV12-3 or TRBV12-4 to TRBJ2-5, with 9 bases that match TRBD2. The CDR3 is 16 residues long. Trimming removed 4 bases from V and 4 bases from J; junction bases left unmatched: 10. The CDR3 DNA sequence: TGTGCCAGCAGTTACATAGCGGGAGCCGGTAGAGAGACCCAGTACTTC. As protein: CASSYIAGAGRETQYF.

The V gene is TRBV19, the J gene TRBJ2-7; D unclear. The ends were cut back, 5 bases at V and 1 base at J, with 9 bases in the middle. This CDR3 has 13 residues. Looked up from germline, CDR1 is LNHDA and CDR2 is SQIVND (reference sequence). The CDR3 sequence: CASSRTQSYEQYF. The CDR3, as DNA: TGTGCCAGTAGTCGGACGCAATCCTACGAGCAGTACTTC.

The V gene is TRBV28, the J gene TRBJ1-5; TRBD1 agrees at 10 bases. The CDR3 is 16 residues long. Germline V lookup: CDR1 MDHEN, CDR2 SYDVKM. Losses at the gene ends were 6 bases for V and 3 bases for J; bases not matched to a gene: 8. The CDR3 DNA reads as TGTGCCAGCAGACTCCTGGGACAGGGGCTCAATCAGCCCCAGCATTTT. Translated, it gives CASRLLGQGLNQPQHF.

V and J are TRBV12-3 or TRBV12-4 and TRBJ2-5; the match to TRBD2 covers 9 bases. The J call may be mistaken, given a closer DNA end match to TRBJ2-7. The CDR3 runs to 14 residues. CDR3 DNA: TGTGCCAGCAGTTTGCCCAGCGGGGGGCTCGAGCAGTACTTC. Its translation: CASSLPSGGLEQYF.

The chain uses TRBV7-8 and TRBJ2-1; the D gene is possibly TRBD2 (5 bases). CDR1 SGHVS and CDR2 FQNEAQ come from the germline V gene. The ends were cut back, 5 bases at V and 0 bases at J, with 14 bases in the middle. This CDR3 is built from 16 residues. The CDR3 sequence: CASSIGSTRSYNEQFF. DNA for the CDR3: TGTGCCAGCAGCATTGGGAGCACCCGCTCCTACAATGAGCAGTTCTTC.

This clonotype was recorded a few times. This chain joins TRBV3-1 and TRBJ2-5; no clear D gene. Gene TRBJ2-7 matches the end of the DNA better, so the J call may be wrong. Looked up from germline, CDR1 is LGHDT and CDR2 is YNNKEL (reference sequence). This CDR3 has 13 residues. In DNA, the CDR3 is TGTGCCAGCAGCCAAGAACGCTTTCGCGAGCAGTACTTC. Translation: CASSQERFREQYF.

There are a few counts of this clonotype. The V and J genes are TRBV28 and TRBJ1-4; maybe TRBD1 (5 bases). The CDR3 sequence is 13 residues long. V dropped 3 bases and J dropped 6 bases, with 8 bases sitting between them. Germline V gene lookup returns CDR1 MDHEN and CDR2 SYDVKM. DNA of the CDR3: TGTGCCAGCAGTTTCAGAGGGGATGAAAAACTGTTTTTT. As protein: CASSFRGDEKLFF.